Many counts were recorded for the clone carrying this TCR beta chain. The CDR3 consists of 16 residues. V dropped 9 bases and J dropped 7 bases, with 27 bases sitting between them. In the original analysis: Amplification with reference gene primers provided the estimates of nucleated cell counts. Libraries were prepared by immunoSEQ multiplex PCR; TCRdb keeps only in-frame clonotypes and omits some of them. V and J calls and clone size are those listed in that table; D and trimming were worked out from the DNA. The top ten clones hold less than 2% of a sample with 110,000 or so clones, 71% of them seen once. These data belong to a study of blood T cell repertoires in COVID-19. Study summary: Sites in the United States, Italy and Spain provided acute and convalescent COVID-19 samples.

The chain is built from TRBV23-1 and TRBJ1-1; TRBD1 might be the D (5 bases). TRBV23-1 is flagged as an ORF with uncertain function. The clonotype comes from a woman aged 40 to 50 with acute or convalescent COVID-19. The specimen sequenced was peripheral blood. CDR3 in amino acids: CASIPVPTAWGVEAFF. The DNA of the CDR3 is TGCGCCAGTATTCCCGTACCTACGGCTTGGGGGGTTGAAGCTTTCTTT.